Each of the 14 T cell receptor beta chains below was sequenced from the same sample in a study of CD8 T cells in ankylosing spondylitis. Findings and limits, study-wide: Made up of about eight highly homologous variants, a TCR beta motif appeared characteristic of ankylosing spondylitis blood.

Each CDR3 protein is one row after TCRdb ran MiXCR on the 5' RACE reads. The data show some 840,000 distinct CDR3 sequences, with about 11% seen just once and under 0.6% held by the top ten. Their target antigens are unknown. The material sequenced was blood, either unsorted or a sorted T cell fraction (not recorded which). Every receptor here comes from a male donor with ankylosing spondylitis.

The chain combines TRBV12-3 or TRBV12-4 with TRBJ1-5; a possible D gene is TRBD1 (5 bases). The CDR3 runs 15 residues. V dropped 5 bases and J dropped 2 bases, with 13 bases sitting between them. The CDR3 loop reads CASSPQGGGNQPQHF. In nucleotides, the CDR3 is TGTGCCAGCAGTCCTCAGGGTGGCGGCAATCAGCCCCAGCATTTT.

This clonotype turned up a few times. This chain joins TRBV20-1 and TRBJ2-1, with 7 positions matching TRBD2. With V trimmed by 5 bases and J by 11 bases, 18 bases remained unmatched. This CDR3 spans 15 amino acids. The germline CDR1 and CDR2 sequences are DFQATT and SNEGSKA (reference sequence). The CDR3: CSAPTFRGDPSKQFF. As DNA, the CDR3 is TGCAGTGCTCCCACTTTCCGGGGGGACCCCTCCAAGCAGTTCTTC.

In this sample, this clonotype turned up many times. This chain uses TRBV4-3 with TRBJ2-1; D not resolved. The CDR3 runs to 16 residues. V was cut by 0 bases and J by 0 bases, with 9 bases left in between. Germline V CDR1 and CDR2: LGHNA, YSLEER. The CDR3 region is CASSQEPRSSYNEQFF. Here the CDR3 DNA reads TGCGCCAGCAGCCAAGAACCCCGAAGCTCCTACAATGAGCAGTTCTTC.

A few counts support this clonotype. The V gene is TRBV7-9, the J gene TRBJ2-7; no reliable D call. CDR1 SEHNR and CDR2 FQNEAQ come from the germline V gene (reference sequence). This CDR3 is 15 amino acids long. V was trimmed by 5 bases and J by 3 bases, leaving 17 bases between them. The DNA for the CDR3 is TGTGCCAGCAGCGTTCTGAGTGGCACCCGCTACGAGCAGTACTTC. Its protein product is CASSVLSGTRYEQYF. The full variable domain, completed using reference TRBV7-9 and TRBJ2-7, is DTGVSQNPRHKITKRGQNVTFRCDPISEHNRLYWYRQTLGQGPEFLTYFQNEAQLEKSRLLSDRFSAERPKGSFSTLEIQRTEQGDSAMYLCASSVLSGTRYEQYFGPGTRLTVT.

V gene TRBV20-1 combines with J gene TRBJ2-1, with 7 bases identical to TRBD2. The CDR3 loop spans 17 amino acids. J lost 1 base, V lost 0 bases, and 9 bases had no gene match. Per the germline V gene, CDR1 is DFQATT and CDR2 is SNEGSKA (reference sequence). DNA of the CDR3: TGCAGTGCTAGAGATTTCGGGGGGAGTGGGTCCTACAATGAGCAGTTCTTC. It specifies CSARDFGGSGSYNEQFF.

This clonotype has more than one count but fewer than ten. J is TRBJ1-1 and V is TRBV7-2; 9 nucleotides match TRBD1. The CDR3 is made up of 17 amino acids. Germline V gene lookup returns CDR1 SGHTA and CDR2 FQGNSA. With V trimmed by 5 bases and J by 5 bases, 15 bases remained unmatched. CDR3 residues: CASSLGLWTGETTEAFF. The DNA of the CDR3 is TGTGCCAGCAGCCTGGGTCTATGGACAGGGGAGACGACTGAAGCTTTCTTT.

J is TRBJ2-7 and V is TRBV25-1, with D tentatively TRBD1 or TRBD2 (5 bases each). The CDR3 is 13 amino acids. The germline V and J ends were trimmed by 9 bases and 0 bases, with 12 bases remaining between them. CDR1 and CDR2 from the germline V gene are MGHDK and SYGVNS. The CDR3: CASRQTTSYEQYF. For the CDR3, the DNA is TGTGCCAGTAGACAGACTACCTCCTACGAGCAGTACTTC.

In its sample, this clonotype was seen many times. This chain connects TRBV6-1 to TRBJ1-2; TRBD1 is a possible D gene (5 bases). The V end lost 2 bases, the J end lost 3 bases, and 13 bases lay between the germline ends. The CDR3 is 15 amino acids. CDR1 is MNHNS and CDR2 is SASEGT in the germline V gene. DNA of the CDR3: TGTGCCAGCAGTGAACGGGACGGAGAGTACTATGGCTACACCTTC. Translation gives CASSERDGEYYGYTF.

This clonotype came up a few times. The chain recombines TRBV11-2 with TRBJ2-1; D possibly corresponds to TRBD2 (6 bases). Deletions cut 5 bases from V and 6 bases from J, with 26 bases between. Germline CDR1 SGHAT, CDR2 FQNNGV. This CDR3 has 18 amino acids. In DNA, the CDR3 is TGTGCCAGCAGCCTCTTGAAGGGTGGCCGACTAGAAGGCAATGAGCAGTTCTTC. It specifies CASSLLKGGRLEGNEQFF. Complete variable domain (other parts from reference TRBV11-2 and TRBJ2-1): EAGVAQSPRYKIIEKRQSVAFWCNPISGHATLYWYQQILGQGPKLLIQFQNNGVVDDSQLPKDRFSAERLKGVDSTLKIQPAKLEDSAVYLCASSLLKGGRLEGNEQFFGPGTRLTVL.

There are many counts of this clonotype. The gene calls are TRBV4-3 and TRBJ2-5; D possibly uses TRBD1 or TRBD2 (6 bases each). Per germline, CDR1 LGHNA and CDR2 YSLEER. The germline V and J ends were trimmed by 4 bases and 2 bases, with 11 bases remaining between them. CDR3 length: 14 amino acids. DNA for the CDR3: TGCGCCAGCAGCCGCGGGACAATACAAGAGACCCAGTACTTC. Protein: CASSRGTIQETQYF.

This clonotype has a handful of counts. The CDR3 DNA sequence: TGTGCCAGCAGCCAGGCGGGTGGAAACACCATATATTTT. Its protein product is CASSQAGGNTIYF. The genes are TRBV4-2 and TRBJ1-3; D unclear. The CDR3 runs 13 residues. Germline V gene sequence: CDR1 LGHNA, CDR2 YNFKEQ. Trimming removed 3 bases from V and 3 bases from J, with 6 bases in between.

At least ten counts were recorded for this clonotype. The V gene is TRBV7-2, the J gene TRBJ1-2, with TRBD1 identical over 10 bases. The junction had 6 bases not matched to a gene; V was cut back by 2 bases and J by 6 bases. Germline CDR1 is SGHTA and CDR2 is FQGNSA. The CDR3 runs to 15 residues. The CDR3 loop reads CASSLWLGTGDGYTF. The CDR3 DNA reads as TGTGCCAGCAGCTTATGGCTGGGGACAGGGGATGGCTACACCTTC.

This chain connects TRBV28 to TRBJ1-2; 9 bases fit TRBD1. Germline lookup yields CDR1 MDHEN and CDR2 SYDVKM. This CDR3 is 14 amino acids long. With 8 bases clipped from V and 8 bases from J, the junction kept 12 bases outside the gene matches. DNA for the CDR3: TGTGCCAGCGGATCCGAGGGACAGGGCAAGGGCTACACCTTC. Translated, it gives CASGSEGQGKGYTF.

There are a few counts of this clonotype. The V call is TRBV20-1, the J call TRBJ1-2; D uncertain. The CDR3 has 11 amino acids. The V gene's germline CDR1 is DFQATT and CDR2 SNEGSKA (reference sequence). With 5 bases removed from V and 3 bases from J, the gap between germline ends came to 7 bases. CDR3 region: CSASVHYGYTF. CDR3 nucleotide sequence: TGCAGTGCTTCGGTCCACTATGGCTACACCTTC.